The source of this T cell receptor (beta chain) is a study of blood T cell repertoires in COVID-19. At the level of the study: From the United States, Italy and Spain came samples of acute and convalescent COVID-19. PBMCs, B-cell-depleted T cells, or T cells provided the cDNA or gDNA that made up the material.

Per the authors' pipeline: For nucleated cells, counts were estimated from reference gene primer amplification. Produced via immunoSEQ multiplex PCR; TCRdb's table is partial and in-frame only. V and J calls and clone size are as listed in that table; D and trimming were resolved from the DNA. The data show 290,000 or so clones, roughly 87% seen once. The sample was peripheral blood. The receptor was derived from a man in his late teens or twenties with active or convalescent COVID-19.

This CDR3 is CASTPGRAYEQYF. The CDR3, as DNA: TGTGCCAGCACCCCAGGCAGGGCCTACGAGCAGTACTTC. The chain has TRBV5-4 and TRBJ2-7, with D possibly being TRBD1 (5 bases). The germline gives CDR1 SGHNT, CDR2 YYREEE (reference sequence). The length of the CDR3 is 13 residues. Trimming stripped 6 bases from V and 2 bases from J, with 12 bases between.